This entry describes one T cell receptor (beta chain). What antigen it recognizes has not been identified. One base away there is no much larger clone; base qualities are not given. From the cysteine up to the phenylalanine, the CDR3 has a length of 12 residues. Only the CDR3 region is kept as DNA, spanning 36 bases read in frame from base 1. Trimming takes 5 bases off V and 7 bases off J; junction bases not matched to a gene: 2. Expansion of CD8+CD57+ cells had been shown by flow cytometry in the patients chosen for sequencing. Severe acquired aplastic anemia was diagnosed in all patients according to International Study of Aplastic Anemia and Agranulocytosis and Camitta criteria. No therapy had been received by the patients at the time of blood sampling. TCR repertoires of sorted CD4+ and CD8+ blood T cells from severe aplastic anemia patients and healthy subjects were deep-sequenced in the study. In the USA, patient enrollment took place under clinicaltrials.gov protocols 00001620, 01623167, 00001397, 00071045, 00081523 and 00961064. Ficoll-Paque density gradient centrifugation was used to isolate peripheral blood mononuclear cells. Before DNA extraction, CD4+ and CD8+ T cells were sorted with FACS or magnetic beads.

The entry originates in a study of CD8+CD57+ T cells in acquired aplastic anemia (dated by TCRdb to 2016 to 2018). In terms of the full investigation: DNA extracted from sorted CD4+ and CD8+ cells had a mean of about 3.2 ug, with a range of roughly 0.18 to 27.4 ug. CD8+CD57+ expansion was defined as a frequency above the mean frequency observed in healthy subjects.

Findings and caveats that apply to the study as a whole: Between patients and healthy controls, no significant difference in CD8+ Simpson's diversity was found (P=0.060). Some 30 CD8+ CDR3 sequences were found to be shared between patients and controls, but these sequences appeared to be highly expressed in patients and within the immunodominant clones of the patients.

Profiling of TCR beta VDJ combinations and CDR3 sequences used genomic DNA as the template. TCR repertoire sequencing was run on an Illumina HiSeq 2000. On the authors' methods: TRBV/TRBJ rearrangement plots, CDR3 size and DJ length profiles, and Simpson's diversity index were used to assess repertoires. The most abundant DNA sequence in the deep sequencing data was taken as the immunodominant clone. CDR3 amino acid sequences were checked for sharing across subjects and were also compared against the VDJdb database and published repertoires. TCRdb reanalyzed the raw reads on its own, using fastp at Q25 for trimming and MiXCR for clone calling, and kept in-frame beta chains. Each CDR3 protein appears once, grouped with its most common genes and DNA. TCRdb, rather than the study authors, made the V and J calls. For this sample there are 400,000 to 600,000 distinct CDR3 sequences; approximately 32% appear just once. Roughly 0.89% of the sample is held by the ten biggest clonotypes.

The sequence joins TRBV12-3 or TRBV12-4 to TRBJ2-1, with 7 middle bases fitting TRBD1. This TCR was recovered from a human donor with aplastic anemia. The source material was sorted CD4+, CD8+, or CD8+CD57+ T cells (not recorded which) from PBMCs. The nucleotide sequence reads as follows: TGTGCCAGCAGTATACAGGGGAATGAGCAGTTCTTC. This sequence encodes CASSIQGNEQFF.